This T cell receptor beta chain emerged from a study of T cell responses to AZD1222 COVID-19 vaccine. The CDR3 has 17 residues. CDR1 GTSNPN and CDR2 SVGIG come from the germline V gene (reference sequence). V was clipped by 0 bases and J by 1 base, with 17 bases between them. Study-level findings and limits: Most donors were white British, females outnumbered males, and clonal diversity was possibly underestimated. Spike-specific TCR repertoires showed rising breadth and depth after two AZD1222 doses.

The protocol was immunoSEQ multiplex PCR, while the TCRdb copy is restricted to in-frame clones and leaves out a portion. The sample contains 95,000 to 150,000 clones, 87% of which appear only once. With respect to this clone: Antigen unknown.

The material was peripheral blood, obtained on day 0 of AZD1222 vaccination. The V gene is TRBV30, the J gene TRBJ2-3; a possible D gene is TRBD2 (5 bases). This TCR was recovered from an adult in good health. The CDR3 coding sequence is TGTGCCTGGAGTGTTCCCGGGGTCGGGGTGGGCACAGATACGCAGTATTTT. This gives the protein CAWSVPGVGVGTDTQYF.